This T cell receptor (beta chain) was recorded in a study of human T cells and chemical hapten exposure. Regarding the study as a whole: Once DPC sensitization occurred, TCRs above 1 in 1000 frequency showed no change.

This clonotype was counted between two and nine times. Its target is not known. TCRdb reprocessed the RACE reads with MiXCR, giving one entry per CDR3 protein. The sample includes roughly 74,000 distinct CDR3 sequences, approximately 35% of them seen just once. This sample's time point: patch test 1, 2 weeks after DPC sensitization. This sample's treatment: therapeutic diphenylcyclopropenone sensitization with weekly scalp DPC. The CDR3 length is 12 residues. The sequencing here drew on whole blood, taken in connection with sensitization to the hapten diphenylcyclopropenone (DPC). The chain has TRBV21-1 and TRBJ2-1. TRBV21-1 is classified as a pseudogene. This TCR was recovered from a man aged 40-49 years with alopecia areata. Some clones in this sample may be carry-over from other donors' samples. In DNA form, the CDR3 reads TGTGCCAGAGGCAGGACCTACAGTGAGCTGTTCTTC. Translating gives CARGRTYSELFF.